This TCR beta chain was recovered during a study of T cell responses to AZD1222 COVID-19 vaccine. TCRdb keeps only in-frame clones here, not all; method: immunoSEQ multiplex PCR. The sample carries some 50,000 clones, 65% to 85% recorded once. This clonotype was obtained from an adult in good health. The sequencing here drew on peripheral blood, taken on day 0 of AZD1222 vaccination.

The CDR3 nucleotides read TGTGCCAGCAGCCGCGGGGGGGGAGGCAGCTATGGCTACACCTTC. Translating it yields CASSRGGGGSYGYTF. J is TRBJ1-2 and V is TRBV28; a possible D gene is TRBD1 (5 bases). CDR1 MDHEN and CDR2 SYDVKM come from the germline V gene. This CDR3 spans 15 amino acids. The V end was cut by 6 bases, the J end by 4 bases, with 18 bases between.